This T cell receptor beta chain was documented in a study of T cells in Graves' hyperthyroidism and ophthalmopathy. Background on the study: Peripheral blood samples were taken at initial diagnosis, prior to any treatment.

This clonotype was detected only a few times. Germline V lookup: CDR1 MDHEN, CDR2 SYDVKM. The CDR3 spans 15 residues. V lost 3 bases to trimming and J lost 1 base; unmatched junction nucleotides: 6. RNA transcripts yielded amplified TCR beta CDR3 regions. The TCR CDR3 first-round RT-PCR relied on the HTBI primer set. TCRdb called the multiplex PCR reads again in MiXCR, with one record for every CDR3 protein. The sample consists of a few hundred thousand distinct CDR3 sequences, about 15% of them appearing once. V gene TRBV28 combines with J gene TRBJ2-7; TRBD1 agrees at 7 bases. The sequenced sample was blood. The TCR sequence derives from a woman aged 40 to 49 with Graves' hyperthyroidism. The CDR3 DNA is TGTGCCAGCAGTTTCTATATGACAGGGTCCTACGAGCAGTACTTC. It translates to CASSFYMTGSYEQYF.